What follows is one T cell receptor (beta chain) and its context. Unique molecular identifiers were incorporated when the TCRbeta library was constructed. A single record per CDR3 protein comes from TCRdb applying MiXCR to the PCR reads. The table shows roughly 190,000 distinct CDR3 sequences, with roughly 15% occurring only once. These data are taken from a study of T-cell reconstitution after alpha-beta-depleted transplantation in children. The germline CDR1 and CDR2 sequences are SGHRS and YFSETQ. Trimming took 2 bases from V and 4 from J, leaving 15 bases between them. There are 16 residues in the CDR3.

Here the sequenced sample was PBMCs from the stem cell graft donor, taken from the stem cell graft. The TCR originated in a human donor who donated a stem cell graft to a child with acute lymphoblastic leukemia. The gene calls are TRBV5-1 and TRBJ2-2, with a weak D call TRBD1 (6 bases). The CDR3 DNA is TGCGCCAGCAGCTTTTCAACAGGGTCGGGCACCGGGGAGCTGTTTTTT. This gives the protein CASSFSTGSGTGELFF.